These 12 T cell receptor beta chains share one sample of origin, sequenced in a study of spatial heterogeneity in lung cancer. Time point reported: sample taken at primary tumor resection. TCRdb fed the 5' RACE reads into MiXCR, producing one record per CDR3 protein. Of approximately 66,000 distinct CDR3 sequences in the sample, under 7.5% were seen once. The sample here was PBMCs, taken at surgery. The receptors originated from a female donor with early-stage non-small cell lung cancer.

This clonotype was recorded many times. V gene TRBV19 combines with J gene TRBJ2-1; TRBD2 agrees at 9 bases. Looked up from germline, CDR1 is LNHDA and CDR2 is SQIVND (reference sequence). V shed 1 base and J 6 bases; nucleotides not matched to a gene: 7. The length of the CDR3 is 16 residues. Written as DNA, the CDR3 is TGTGCCAGTAGTATAGGCGGCGGGAGGGCTGGCAATGAGCAGTTCTTC. This sequence encodes CASSIGGGRAGNEQFF.

There are many counts of this clonotype. The chain links TRBV7-6 to TRBJ2-3; no firm D call. V dropped 3 bases and J dropped 5 bases, with 6 bases sitting between them. The germline V gene has CDR1 SGHVS and CDR2 FNYEAQ. There are 12 residues in the CDR3. The DNA of the CDR3 is TGTGCCAGCAGCTTTATTGGAGATACGCAGTATTTT. As protein: CASSFIGDTQYF.

The rearrangement joins TRBV24-1 to TRBJ2-5, with D possibly matching TRBD1 (5 bases). CDR1 and CDR2 from the germline V gene are KGHDR and SFDVKD. This CDR3 is built from 16 residues. V lost 4 bases to trimming and J lost 5 bases, with 19 bases between them. The CDR3 spells CATSDRSQGSWETQYF. CDR3 sequence (DNA): TGTGCCACCAGTGACCGCTCCCAGGGATCCTGGGAGACCCAGTACTTC.

V usage is TRBV7-2 and J usage is TRBJ2-3; D is undetermined. CDR3 length equals 12 residues. The germline V gene has CDR1 SGHTA and CDR2 FQGNSA. V was shortened by 7 bases and J by 6 bases, with 11 bases between the two germline ends. CDR3 DNA: TGTGCCAGCAACCTCCTGGGTGATACGCAGTATTTT. Translation: CASNLLGDTQYF.

This clonotype was seen ten or more times. The rearrangement uses TRBV5-1 and TRBJ2-2, with D tentatively TRBD1 (6 bases). Deletions cut 4 bases from V and 2 bases from J, with 15 bases between. Germline V gene sequence: CDR1 SGHRS, CDR2 YFSETQ. The CDR3 runs 16 residues. The CDR3 nucleotides are TGCGCCAGCAGCGCCCCCCAGGGGAGTAACACCGGGGAGCTGTTTTTT. Protein sequence: CASSAPQGSNTGELFF.

This clonotype was counted a few times. The chain has TRBV5-6 and TRBJ2-5; 10 nucleotides agree with TRBD2. This CDR3 region has 14 residues. After removal of 3 bases from V and 3 bases from J, the junction contained 2 bases not matched to a gene. The germline gives CDR1 SGHDT, CDR2 YYEEEE. This CDR3 reads CASSSGLAEETQYF. The CDR3 nucleotides read TGTGCCAGCAGCTCCGGACTAGCGGAAGAGACCCAGTACTTC.

The table lists this clonotype with a few counts. This CDR3 reads CASSLWSGGITEAFF. The CDR3 DNA reads TGCGCCAGCAGCTTGTGGTCAGGGGGTATCACTGAAGCTTTCTTT. V is TRBV5-1 and J is TRBJ1-1, with TRBD1 matching 7 bases. Germline trimming cut 1 base from V and 4 bases from J; bases unmatched to any gene: 7. The CDR3 is 15 amino acids. Germline V gene lookup returns CDR1 SGHRS and CDR2 YFSETQ.

Many counts were recorded for this clonotype. J is TRBJ2-7 and V is TRBV7-9; a weak D match, TRBD1 (5 bases). CDR1 is SEHNR, CDR2 FQNEAQ, per germline (reference sequence). The CDR3 covers 15 residues. V dropped 1 base and J dropped 2 bases, with 12 bases sitting between them. CDR3 loop: CASSLVLGVTYEQYF. The CDR3 coding sequence is TGTGCCAGCAGCTTAGTGCTAGGGGTTACCTACGAGCAGTACTTC.

This sequence joins TRBV6-2 or TRBV6-3 and TRBJ2-1; no clear D gene. The V end was cut by 7 bases, the J end by 4 bases, with 11 bases between. The CDR3 extends over 13 amino acids. Per the germline V gene, CDR1 is MNHEY and CDR2 is SVGEGT. CDR3 sequence reads: CASKAQIYNEQFF. For the CDR3, the DNA is TGTGCCAGCAAGGCTCAGATATACAATGAGCAGTTCTTC.

This clonotype occurred many times. CDR3 in DNA: TGTGCCAGCAGTGGGACACCAACTAATGAAAAACTGTTTTTT. Its translation: CASSGTPTNEKLFF. V is TRBV28 and J is TRBJ1-4, with D perhaps TRBD1 (6 bases). Trimming left V 5 bases short and J 0 bases short, with 7 bases between. Germline V gene sequence: CDR1 MDHEN, CDR2 SYDVKM. This CDR3 spans 14 amino acids.

In this sample, this clonotype turned up many times. The chain carries TRBV7-2 and TRBJ1-2; D remains ambiguous. Trimming cost V 1 base and J 6 bases, with 9 bases left between them. Germline loops: CDR1 SGHTA, CDR2 FQGNSA. The CDR3 contains 13 residues. CDR3 nucleotide sequence: TGTGCCAGCAGCTTAGTCCCCGAAAATGGCTACACCTTC. Translation gives CASSLVPENGYTF.

This chain joins TRBV5-1 and TRBJ1-5; no clear D. Trimming stripped 0 bases from V and 4 bases from J, with 8 bases between. Germline CDR1 and CDR2: SGHRS and YFSETQ. The CDR3 spans 14 residues. In DNA form, the CDR3 reads TGCGCCAGCAGCTTGGACAGTAAGAATCAGCCCCAGCATTTT. It is translated as CASSLDSKNQPQHF. The full variable domain, its missing parts supplied by reference TRBV5-1 and TRBJ1-5, is KAGVTQTPRYLIKTRGQQVTLSCSPISGHRSVSWYQQTPGQGLQFLFEYFSETQRNKGNFPGRFSGRQFSNSRSEMNVSTLELGDSALYLCASSLDSKNQPQHFGDGTRLSIL.